This T cell receptor beta chain is drawn from a study of blood T cell repertoires in COVID-19. TCRdb's copy holds only in-frame clones and misses some; the assay was immunoSEQ multiplex PCR. The data hold about 200,000 clones, with around nine tenths observed a single time. Participants, about 18 to 90 years old, spanned 25 or so US areas. Participant-reported clinical history was the basis for cohort assignment. The CDR3 is 14 residues long. The junction had 10 bases not matched to a gene; V was cut back by 4 bases and J by 7 bases. Germline values: CDR1 SGHKS, CDR2 YYEKEE (reference sequence). The V and J genes are TRBV5-5 and TRBJ1-2, with 7 bases fitting TRBD1. Input material: PBMCs or T cells enriched from blood (not recorded which). This clonotype originated in a woman in her twenties or thirties with acute COVID-19. CDR3 in DNA: TGTGCCAGCAGCCCCGACAGGGCCCCCCCTGGCTACACCTTC. Its protein is CASSPDRAPPGYTF.